A single sample is the source of the 28 T cell receptor beta chains below, sequenced in a study of blood T cell repertoires in COVID-19. Profiling relied on immunoSEQ multiplex PCR, and the TCRdb table lists in-frame clones only, not all of them. This table holds roughly 190,000 clones, roughly 84% found once. Sequencing used PBMCs or T cells enriched from blood (not recorded which). All receptors come from a woman aged 25 to 39 who had been exposed to COVID-19.

The gene calls are TRBV4-1 and TRBJ1-2, with TRBD1 as a possible D gene (6 bases). The V and J ends lost 3 bases and 6 bases respectively, with 14 bases between them. The CDR3 extends over 14 amino acids. Germline V gene sequence: CDR1 MGHRA, CDR2 YSYEKL. The DNA for the CDR3 is TGCGCCAGCAGCCAGTCGACAGGCCTCGATGGCTACACCTTC. It encodes CASSQSTGLDGYTF.

This clone was observed once. The chain combines TRBV11-2 with TRBJ1-5; 7 nucleotides agree with TRBD1. The CDR3 consists of 13 residues. Germline CDR1 SGHAT, CDR2 FQNNGV. Unmatched junction bases numbered 11, after V lost 5 bases and J lost 13 bases. CDR3 in amino acids: CASSPALGTEQHF. For the CDR3, the DNA is TGTGCCAGCAGCCCAGCCCTTGGGACAGAACAGCATTTT.

V and J are TRBV3-1 (or the pseudogene TRBV3-2) and TRBJ1-1; 8 nucleotides agree with TRBD1. CDR3 length: 15 residues. Germline V CDR1 and CDR2: LGHDT, YNNKEL (reference sequence). V shed 5 bases and J 2 bases; nucleotides not matched to a gene: 7. The CDR3 DNA is TGTGCCAGCAGCATTAAGACAGGGGCTAACACTGAAGCTTTCTTT. This sequence encodes CASSIKTGANTEAFF.

This sequence joins TRBV5-4 and TRBJ1-1, with no clear D. Per the germline V gene, CDR1 is SGHNT and CDR2 is YYREEE (reference sequence). This CDR3 region has 13 residues. Trimming left V 0 bases short and J 2 bases short, with 5 bases between. In DNA form, the CDR3 reads TGTGCCAGCAGCTTGGTGGCTAACACTGAAGCTTTCTTT. Its protein product is CASSLVANTEAFF.

The chain links TRBV19 to TRBJ2-7; tentatively, D is TRBD1 (6 bases). In germline, CDR1 is LNHDA, CDR2 SQIVND (reference sequence). The CDR3 has 13 amino acids. The germline V and J ends were trimmed by 8 bases and 2 bases, with 13 bases remaining between them. The CDR3 coding sequence is TGTGCCAGTTCACAGGGACGAACCTACGAGCAGTACTTC. As protein: CASSQGRTYEQYF.

The CDR3 loop reads CASSPQDYSYEQYF. The CDR3 region has the DNA TGTGCCAGTAGCCCACAGGATTACAGCTACGAGCAGTACTTC. The chain combines TRBV19 with TRBJ2-7; TRBD1 might be the D (5 bases). V was clipped by 6 bases and J by 3 bases, with 15 bases between them. In germline, CDR1 is LNHDA, CDR2 SQIVND (reference sequence). This CDR3 contains 14 residues.

The rearrangement uses TRBV6-4 and TRBJ2-3; TRBD2 matches 10 bases. V lost 6 bases and J lost 3; bases outside the gene matches: 6. Germline V lookup: CDR1 MRHNA, CDR2 SNTAGT. This CDR3 comprises 15 residues. The CDR3 coding sequence is TGTGCCAGCAGACACACTAGCGGGGAGACAGATACGCAGTATTTT. Translated: CASRHTSGETDTQYF.

This rearrangement joins TRBV19 to TRBJ1-5; possible D gene TRBD1, 5 bases. This CDR3 comprises 13 residues. Trimming left V 5 bases short and J 11 bases short, with 16 bases between. Germline CDR1 and CDR2: LNHDA and SQIVND (reference sequence). CDR3 DNA sequence: TGTGCCAGTAGTCCCCCGGGGGTCGTGTCCCAGCATTTT. This codes for CASSPPGVVSQHF.

The chain uses TRBV10-3 and TRBJ2-3, with D maybe TRBD1 (5 bases). This CDR3 contains 16 residues. The ends were cut back, 4 bases at V and 4 bases at J, with 18 bases in the middle. Germline assignment: CDR1 ENHRY and CDR2 SYGVKD. CDR3 coding DNA: TGTGCCATCAGTGTGAACCAGGGTCATTATCCAGATACGCAGTATTTT. Its translation: CAISVNQGHYPDTQYF.

V usage is TRBV5-4 and J usage is TRBJ2-2, with a tentative D call TRBD2 (5 bases). V lost 2 bases to trimming and J lost 2 bases, with 10 bases between them. The CDR3 runs to 15 residues. The germline gives CDR1 SGHNT, CDR2 YYREEE (reference sequence). The CDR3 nucleotides are TGTGCCAGCAGCTTTTTCCGGGATAACACCGGGGAGCTGTTTTTT. Its protein product is CASSFFRDNTGELFF.

The chain joins TRBV12-3 or TRBV12-4 to TRBJ1-3; D uncertain. The V and J ends lost 5 bases and 4 bases respectively, with 6 bases between them. The CDR3 is 12 amino acids. The CDR3 DNA is TGTGCCAGCAGTAGAGGGGGAAACACCATATATTTT. Its translation is CASSRGGNTIYF.

V and J are TRBV7-2 and TRBJ1-2, with unresolved D. V was clipped by 1 base and J by 8 bases, with 20 bases between them. The CDR3 covers 16 residues. CDR1 is SGHTA and CDR2 is FQGNSA in the germline V gene. CDR3 coding DNA: TGTGCCAGCAGCTTAGTTGCAGGTCACCCAATATTGGGCTACACCTTC. Translation: CASSLVAGHPILGYTF. The entire variable domain, with the rest obtained from reference TRBV7-2 and TRBJ1-2, is as follows: GAGVSQSPSNKVTEKGKDVELRCDPISGHTALYWYRQSLGQGLEFLIYFQGNSAPDKSGLPSDRFSAERTGGSVSTLTIQRTQQEDSAVYLCASSLVAGHPILGYTFGSGTRLTVV.

The rearrangement joins TRBV7-2 to TRBJ1-1; D not resolved. Trimming shortened V by 5 bases and J by 2 bases, and 15 bases separated the two germline ends. Germline-derived CDR1 and CDR2 are SGHTA and FQGNSA. CDR3 length equals 15 residues. The CDR3 sequence is CASSPSRAPNTEAFF. CDR3 in DNA: TGTGCCAGCAGCCCCTCGAGGGCCCCCAACACTGAAGCTTTCTTT.

The chain recombines TRBV10-3 with TRBJ2-3; TRBD1 might be the D (6 bases). The CDR3 sequence is 18 residues long. Germline V gene lookup returns CDR1 ENHRY and CDR2 SYGVKD. Trimming pared 4 bases from V and 0 bases from J, leaving 20 bases between. In nucleotides, the CDR3 is TGTGCCATCAGTGGGCCGGAGGCAGGGGCTTTCAGCACAGATACGCAGTATTTT. Encoded protein: CAISGPEAGAFSTDTQYF.

This chain links TRBV27 with TRBJ2-7; 14 bases line up with TRBD2. CDR1 and CDR2 (germline): MNHEY, SMNVEV (reference sequence). This CDR3 has 17 amino acids. V shed 1 base and J 0 bases; nucleotides not matched to a gene: 2. CDR3 residues: CASSLLGLAGGSYEQYF. Written as DNA, the CDR3 is TGTGCCAGCAGTTTATTAGGACTAGCGGGGGGCTCCTACGAGCAGTACTTC.

The sample holds a few counts of this clone. V and J are TRBV19 and TRBJ1-2; tentative D call: TRBD1 (6 bases). Germline assignment: CDR1 LNHDA and CDR2 SQIVND (reference sequence). V lost 5 bases and J lost 5, with 12 bases in between. CDR3 length: 13 amino acids. The CDR3 nucleotides are TGTGCCAGTAGTTACAGGGTCGGGTATGGCTACACCTTC. Translating it yields CASSYRVGYGYTF.

For the CDR3, the DNA is TGTGCCAGCAGCCACAGACAGGCGGTGAACACTGAAGCTTTCTTT. Protein: CASSHRQAVNTEAFF. The chain employs TRBV5-4 and TRBJ1-1; D is perhaps TRBD1 (6 bases). CDR1 and CDR2 from the germline V gene are SGHNT and YYREEE (reference sequence). The CDR3 covers 15 residues. The V end lost 4 bases, the J end lost 0 bases, and 13 bases lay between the germline ends. Complete variable domain (other parts from reference TRBV5-4 and TRBJ1-1): ETGVTQSPTHLIKTRGQQVTLRCSSQSGHNTVSWYQQALGQGPQFIFQYYREEENGRGNFPPRFSGLQFPNYSSELNVNALELDDSALYLCASSHRQAVNTEAFFGQGTRLTVV.

V usage is TRBV19 and J usage is TRBJ2-5; 8 bases map to TRBD2. The CDR3 has 15 amino acids. The V gene end was trimmed by 5 bases and the J gene end by 0 bases; junction bases not matched to a gene: 5. Germline CDR1 and CDR2: LNHDA and SQIVND (reference sequence). Here the CDR3 DNA reads TGTGCCAGTAGTGCGGGGGGCTCGTACCAAGAGACCCAGTACTTC. Translated, it gives CASSAGGSYQETQYF.

The chain is built from TRBV18 and TRBJ2-7; a weak D match, TRBD1 (5 bases). This CDR3 is built from 15 residues. The V end lost 2 bases, the J end lost 2 bases, and 13 bases lay between the germline ends. CDR1 is KGHSH, CDR2 LQKENI, per germline. The CDR3 DNA sequence: TGTGCCAGCTCACCAACAGGAATGTGGGCCTACGAGCAGTACTTC. Protein sequence: CASSPTGMWAYEQYF.

The rearrangement uses TRBV6-5 and TRBJ2-7; tentatively, D is TRBD1 (6 bases). Between the trimmed V and J ends, which lost 11 bases and 0 bases, there was a span of 14 bases. Germline V gene lookup returns CDR1 MNHEY and CDR2 SVGAGI. The CDR3 is made up of 13 amino acids. In DNA, the CDR3 is TGTGCCTCCCGGGACACAAGCTCCTACGAGCAGTACTTC. Amino acids: CASRDTSSYEQYF.

There are a few counts of this clone. The V call is TRBV29-1, the J call TRBJ1-6; TRBD1 might be the D (6 bases). Germline V gene data show CDR1 as SQVTM and CDR2 as ANQGSEA. Trimming pared 5 bases from V and 9 bases from J, leaving 17 bases between. The CDR3 covers 14 residues. CDR3 DNA: TGCAGCGTTAAACTCCAGGGAGGGGGTTCACCCCTCCACTTT. Protein sequence: CSVKLQGGGSPLHF.

CDR3 in amino acids: CASRSTGEAFF. The CDR3 nucleotides are TGTGCCAGCAGATCCACAGGTGAAGCTTTCTTT. V gene TRBV12-3 or TRBV12-4 combines with J gene TRBJ1-1; a possible D gene is TRBD1 (5 bases). Trimming left V 6 bases short and J 7 bases short, with 9 bases between. There are 11 residues in the CDR3.

The rearrangement links TRBV30 to TRBJ1-6; D remains ambiguous. CDR1 GTSNPN and CDR2 SVGIG come from the germline V gene (reference sequence). The germline V and J ends were trimmed by 0 bases and 10 bases, with 13 bases remaining between them. The CDR3 covers 14 residues. The CDR3 DNA reads as TGTGCCTGGAGTGTGTGGGAGGGCAGATCACCCCTCCACTTT. This encodes CAWSVWEGRSPLHF.

About this clone: The sample contains more than one DNA sequence encoding this CDR3. CDR3 protein: CASSPRGSGANVLTF. The CDR3 nucleotides are TGTGCCAGCAGTCCCAGGGGGTCCGGGGCCAACGTCCTGACTTTC. The gene calls are TRBV27 and TRBJ2-6; 7 nucleotides agree with TRBD1. Germline V gene sequence: CDR1 MNHEY, CDR2 SMNVEV (reference sequence). The CDR3 sequence is 15 residues long. V shed 5 bases, J shed 4 bases, and the junction held 5 bases outside the gene matches. The full variable domain, its missing parts supplied by reference TRBV27 and TRBJ2-6, is EAQVTQNPRYLITVTGKKLTVTCSQNMNHEYMSWYRQDPGLGLRQIYYSMNVEVTDKGDVPEGYKVSRKEKRNFPLILESPSPNQTSLYFCASSPRGSGANVLTFGAGSRLTVL.

This clone was seen a handful of times. This rearrangement joins TRBV18 to TRBJ1-1; TRBD1 is a possible D gene (5 bases). The CDR3 runs to 14 residues. In germline, CDR1 is KGHSH, CDR2 LQKENI. Trimming took 6 bases from V and 5 from J, leaving 16 bases between them. The CDR3 region has the DNA TGTGCCAGCTCCCAGGGCTATGCGACTACTGAAGCTTTCTTT. This translates into CASSQGYATTEAFF.

The chain employs TRBV7-9 and TRBJ2-7; perhaps TRBD1 as D (5 bases). Between the trimmed V and J ends, which lost 1 base and 1 base, there was a span of 11 bases. The length of the CDR3 is 15 residues. Germline values: CDR1 SEHNR, CDR2 FQNEAQ (reference sequence). The CDR3 nucleotides read TGTGCCAGCAGCTTAGAGGCAGGGTTTTCCTACGAGCAGTACTTC. Amino acids: CASSLEAGFSYEQYF.

The chain links TRBV7-3 to TRBJ2-5; 8 bases map to TRBD1. J lost 5 bases, V lost 2 bases, and 4 bases had no gene match. The V gene's germline CDR1 is SGHTA and CDR2 FQGTGA. This CDR3 spans 14 amino acids. As DNA, the CDR3 is TGTGCCAGCAGCTTACAGGGACAGGAGGAGACCCAGTACTTC. Translated, it gives CASSLQGQEETQYF.

V is TRBV3-1 (or the pseudogene TRBV3-2) and J is TRBJ1-5; 7 bases fit TRBD1. V gave up 5 bases and J gave up 7 bases; unmatched junction bases: 5. In germline, CDR1 is LGHDT, CDR2 YNNKEL (reference sequence). The length of the CDR3 is 13 residues. The CDR3: CASSNRGSQPQHF. Written as DNA, the CDR3 is TGTGCCAGCAGCAACAGGGGTAGCCAGCCCCAGCATTTT.